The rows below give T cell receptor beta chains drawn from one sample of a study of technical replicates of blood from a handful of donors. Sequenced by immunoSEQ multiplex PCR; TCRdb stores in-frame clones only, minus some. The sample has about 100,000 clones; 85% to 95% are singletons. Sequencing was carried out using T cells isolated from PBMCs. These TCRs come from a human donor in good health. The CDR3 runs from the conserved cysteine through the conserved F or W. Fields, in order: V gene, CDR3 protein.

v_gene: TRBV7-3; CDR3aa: CASSLTRFGGNQPQHF
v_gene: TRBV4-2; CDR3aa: CASSQGQIYNEQFF
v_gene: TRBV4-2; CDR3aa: CASSHTGHNLLYEQYF
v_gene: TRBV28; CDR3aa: CASRLERTFYNEQFF
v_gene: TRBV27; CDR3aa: CASNRAGGAGHGYTF
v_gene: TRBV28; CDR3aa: CASSLWKTGNSNQPQHF
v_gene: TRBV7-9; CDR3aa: CASSLGYLAGEQFF
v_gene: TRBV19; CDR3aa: CASRLTGGTNEKLFF
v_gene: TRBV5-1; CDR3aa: CASFDGTSLETQYF
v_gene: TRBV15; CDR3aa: CATSRAFGGISNQPQHF
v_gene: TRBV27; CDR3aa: CASSLSPAGQGYQPQHF
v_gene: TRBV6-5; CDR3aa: CASTPGHSGANVLTF
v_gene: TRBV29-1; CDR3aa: CSVEEAPAGILGYF
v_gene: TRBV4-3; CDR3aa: CASSDPGLAGDYTGELFF
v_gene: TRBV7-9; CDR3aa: CASSTAVKAFF
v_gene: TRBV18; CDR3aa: CASSPPGRDNEQFF
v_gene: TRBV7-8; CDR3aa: CASSLGLSYEQYF
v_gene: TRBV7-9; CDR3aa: CASSAGGQGMNYGYTF
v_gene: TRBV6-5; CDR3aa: CASSYARTGISEAFF
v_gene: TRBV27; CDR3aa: CASSEVGLIEQYF
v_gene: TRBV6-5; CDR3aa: CASSPFAGPATEAFF
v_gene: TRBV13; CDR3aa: CASSYGTGVNEQYF
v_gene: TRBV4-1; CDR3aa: CASSQDDDGGGYTF
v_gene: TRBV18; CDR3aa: CASSETPGAYSNQPQHF
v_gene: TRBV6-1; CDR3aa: CASTEGGAREKLFF
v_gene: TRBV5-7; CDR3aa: CASRSASGSHYEQYF
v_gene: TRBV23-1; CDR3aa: CASSRAGRTGHLRETQYF
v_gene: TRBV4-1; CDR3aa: CASSQDPAGNNEQFF
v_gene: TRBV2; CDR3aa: CASTWTGTDTEAFF
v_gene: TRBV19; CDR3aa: CASSRGYGPDQPQHF
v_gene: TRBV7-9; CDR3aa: CASSLAAGVDYNEQFF
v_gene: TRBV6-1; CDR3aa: CASSVSRRVVSEKLFF
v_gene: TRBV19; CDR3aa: CASRLQGDNEKLFF
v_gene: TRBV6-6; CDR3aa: CASTQTGASRSYEQYF
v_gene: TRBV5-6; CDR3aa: CASSFPGQGYEQYF
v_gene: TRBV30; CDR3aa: CAWCRDSLSGNTIYF
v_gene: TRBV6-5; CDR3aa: CASRFTGKSTDTQYF
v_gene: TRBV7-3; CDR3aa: CASSFPLTGLASGANVLTF
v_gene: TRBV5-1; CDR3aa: CASSLGQSDTQYF
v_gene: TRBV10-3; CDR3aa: CAISRQGQTNTEAFF
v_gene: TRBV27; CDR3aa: CASSVTSGWGTDTQYF
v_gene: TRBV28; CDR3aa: CASRSGGLAGGIRYEQYF
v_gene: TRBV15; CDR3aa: CATQRELYTGELFF
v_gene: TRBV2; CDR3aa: CASKGFVGQTYTF
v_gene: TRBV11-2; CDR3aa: CASSLDRQATINQPQHF
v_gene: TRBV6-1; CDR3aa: CASTNGRVSYNEQFF
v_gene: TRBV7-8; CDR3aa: CASRPQGAGQPQHF
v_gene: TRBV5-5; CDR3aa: CASSSRTAGANVLTF
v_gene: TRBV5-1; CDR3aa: CASRPTITGPIGEQYF
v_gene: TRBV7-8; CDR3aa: CASSLVGGDSEKLFF
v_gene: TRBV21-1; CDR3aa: CASRGPGGLAFDEQFF
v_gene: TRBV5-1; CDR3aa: CASSLSGPSYNEQFF
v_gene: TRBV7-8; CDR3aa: CASSLGTSGRWETQYF
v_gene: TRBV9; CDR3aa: CASSPWTLNTGELFF
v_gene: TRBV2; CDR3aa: CACQRGSGWNRRRVSYEQYF
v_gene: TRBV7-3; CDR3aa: CASSPRQGRANEQFF